The entry below gives a single T cell receptor beta chain sequence along with its context. V lost 0 bases to trimming and J lost 5 bases, with 6 bases between them. Germline CDR1 is SGHRS and CDR2 is YFSETQ. The length of the CDR3 is 14 residues. This entry comes from a study of T cell responses to AZD1222 COVID-19 vaccine. Clones were read by immunoSEQ multiplex PCR, and TCRdb kept only the in-frame ones, dropping some. The sample lists roughly 98,000 clones, over 85% occurring once. The TCR was taken from an adult in good health. This chain uses TRBV5-1 with TRBJ1-6, with D possibly TRBD1 on 6 matching bases. This material consisted of peripheral blood, taken on day 0 of AZD1222 vaccination. The CDR3 DNA reads as TGCGCCAGCAGCTTGGACAGGGATAATTCACCCCTCCACTTT. Encoded protein: CASSLDRDNSPLHF. The full variable domain, with the rest looked up from reference TRBV5-1 and TRBJ1-6, is KAGVTQTPRYLIKTRGQQVTLSCSPISGHRSVSWYQQTPGQGLQFLFEYFSETQRNKGNFPGRFSGRQFSNSRSEMNVSTLELGDSALYLCASSLDRDNSPLHFGNGTRLTVT.